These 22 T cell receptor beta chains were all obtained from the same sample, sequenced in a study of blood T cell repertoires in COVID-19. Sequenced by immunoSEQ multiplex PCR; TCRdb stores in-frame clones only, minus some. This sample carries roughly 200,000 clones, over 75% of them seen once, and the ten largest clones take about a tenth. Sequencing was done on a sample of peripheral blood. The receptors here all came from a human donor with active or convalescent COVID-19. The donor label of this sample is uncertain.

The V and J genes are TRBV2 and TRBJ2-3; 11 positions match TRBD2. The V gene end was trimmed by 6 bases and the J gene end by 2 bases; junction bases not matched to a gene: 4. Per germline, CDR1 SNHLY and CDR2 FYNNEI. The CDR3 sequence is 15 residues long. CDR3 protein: CASSSLAGVTDTQYF. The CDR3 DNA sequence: TGTGCCAGCAGCTCACTAGCGGGGGTCACAGATACGCAGTATTTT.

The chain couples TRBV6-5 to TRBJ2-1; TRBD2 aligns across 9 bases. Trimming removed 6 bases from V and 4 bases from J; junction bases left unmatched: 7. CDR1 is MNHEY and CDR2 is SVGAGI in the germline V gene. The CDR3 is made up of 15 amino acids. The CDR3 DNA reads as TGTGCCAGCAGACGAACGCTAGCGGGATACAATGAGCAGTTCTTC. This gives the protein CASRRTLAGYNEQFF.

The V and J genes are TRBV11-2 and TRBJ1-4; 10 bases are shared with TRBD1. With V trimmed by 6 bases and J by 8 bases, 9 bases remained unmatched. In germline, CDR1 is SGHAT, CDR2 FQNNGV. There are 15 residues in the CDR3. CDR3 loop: CASRRTGGLGEKLFF. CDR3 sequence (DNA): TGTGCCAGCAGGCGGACAGGGGGATTAGGAGAAAAACTGTTTTTT.

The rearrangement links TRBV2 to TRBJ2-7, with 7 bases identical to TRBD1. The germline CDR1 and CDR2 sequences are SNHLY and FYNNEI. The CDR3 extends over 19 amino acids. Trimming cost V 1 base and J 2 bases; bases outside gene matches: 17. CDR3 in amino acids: CASSEGRTWDSNSAYEQYF. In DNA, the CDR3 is TGTGCCAGCAGTGAAGGGCGAACATGGGACAGTAATTCGGCCTACGAGCAGTACTTC. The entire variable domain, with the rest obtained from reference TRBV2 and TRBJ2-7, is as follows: EPEVTQTPSHQVTQMGQEVILRCVPISNHLYFYWYRQILGQKVEFLVSFYNNEISEKSEIFDDQFSVERPDGSNFTLKIRSTKLEDSAMYFCASSEGRTWDSNSAYEQYFGPGTRLTVT.

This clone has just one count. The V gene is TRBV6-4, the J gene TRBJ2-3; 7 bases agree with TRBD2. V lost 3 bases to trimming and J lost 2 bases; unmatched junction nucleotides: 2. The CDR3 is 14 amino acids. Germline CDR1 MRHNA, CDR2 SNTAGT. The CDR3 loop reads CASSEGLDTDTQYF. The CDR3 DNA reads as TGTGCCAGCAGTGAAGGACTAGACACAGATACGCAGTATTTT.

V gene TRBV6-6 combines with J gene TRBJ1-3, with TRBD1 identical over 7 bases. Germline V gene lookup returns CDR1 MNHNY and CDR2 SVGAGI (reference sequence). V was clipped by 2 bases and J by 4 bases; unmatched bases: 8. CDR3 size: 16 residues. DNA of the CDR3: TGTGCCAGCAGTTACCAGGAGGGGGCGAAGGGAAACACCATATATTTT. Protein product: CASSYQEGAKGNTIYF.

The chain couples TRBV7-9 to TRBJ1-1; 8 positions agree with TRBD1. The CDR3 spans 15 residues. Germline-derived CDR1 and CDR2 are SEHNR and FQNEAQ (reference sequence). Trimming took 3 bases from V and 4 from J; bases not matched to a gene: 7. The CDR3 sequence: CASSFSRGPGTEAFF. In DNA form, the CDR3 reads TGTGCCAGCAGCTTCTCCAGGGGGCCTGGCACTGAAGCTTTCTTT.

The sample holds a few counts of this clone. The chain's CDR3 is CASSYSATNYEQYF. CDR3 coding DNA: TGTGCCAGCAGTTACTCGGCCACCAACTACGAGCAGTACTTC. The rearrangement uses TRBV6-5 and TRBJ2-7; D remains unclear. CDR1 and CDR2 (germline): MNHEY, SVGAGI. CDR3 length: 14 residues. The germline V and J ends were trimmed by 0 bases and 3 bases, with 9 bases remaining between them.

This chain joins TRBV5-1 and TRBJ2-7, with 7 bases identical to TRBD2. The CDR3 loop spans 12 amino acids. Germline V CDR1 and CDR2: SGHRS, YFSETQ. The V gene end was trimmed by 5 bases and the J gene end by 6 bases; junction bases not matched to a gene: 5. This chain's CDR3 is CASRETGGEQYF. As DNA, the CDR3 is TGCGCCAGCAGAGAGACGGGGGGCGAGCAGTACTTC.

For the CDR3, the DNA is TGTGCCCTGACCTTTAGCGTGTTCAGAGTCGATACGCAGTATTTT. Translation: CALTFSVFRVDTQYF. J is TRBJ2-3 and V is TRBV30, with a tentative D call TRBD2 (5 bases). The germline gives CDR1 GTSNPN, CDR2 SVGIG (reference sequence). The V and J ends lost 8 bases and 6 bases respectively, with 24 bases between them. The CDR3 runs 15 residues. The whole variable domain, filled in from reference TRBV30 and TRBJ2-3, reads SQTIHQWPATLVQPVGSPLSLECTVEGTSNPNLYWYRQAAGRGLQLLFYSVGIGQISSEVPQNLSASRPQDRQFILSSKKLLLSDSGFYLCALTFSVFRVDTQYFGPGTRLTVL.

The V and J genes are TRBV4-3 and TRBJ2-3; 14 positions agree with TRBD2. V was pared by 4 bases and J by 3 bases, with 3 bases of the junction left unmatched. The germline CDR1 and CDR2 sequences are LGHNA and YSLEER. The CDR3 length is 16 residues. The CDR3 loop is CASSPTSGGATDTQYF. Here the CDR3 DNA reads TGCGCCAGCAGCCCGACTAGCGGGGGGGCAACAGATACGCAGTATTTT.

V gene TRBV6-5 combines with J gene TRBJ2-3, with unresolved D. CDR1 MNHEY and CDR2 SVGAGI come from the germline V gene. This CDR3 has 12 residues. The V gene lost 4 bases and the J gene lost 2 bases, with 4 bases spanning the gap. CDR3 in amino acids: CASSLSTDTQYF. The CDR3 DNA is TGTGCCAGCAGTTTATCCACAGATACGCAGTATTTT.

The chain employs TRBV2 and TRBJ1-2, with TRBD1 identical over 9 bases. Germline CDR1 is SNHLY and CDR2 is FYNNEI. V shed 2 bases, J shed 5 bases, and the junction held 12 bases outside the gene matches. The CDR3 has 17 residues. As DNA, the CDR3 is TGTGCCAGCAGTGAATTGGTGCGGGACAGGGACTTATATGGCTACACCTTC. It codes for CASSELVRDRDLYGYTF.

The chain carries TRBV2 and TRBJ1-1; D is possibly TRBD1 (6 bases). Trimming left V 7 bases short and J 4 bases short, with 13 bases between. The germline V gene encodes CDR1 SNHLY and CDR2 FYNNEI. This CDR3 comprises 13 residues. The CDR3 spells CASNLKGGTEAFF. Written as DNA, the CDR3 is TGTGCCAGCAACTTGAAAGGGGGCACTGAAGCTTTCTTT.

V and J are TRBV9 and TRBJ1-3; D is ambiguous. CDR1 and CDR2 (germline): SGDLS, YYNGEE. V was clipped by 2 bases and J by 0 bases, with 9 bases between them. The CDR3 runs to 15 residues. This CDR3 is CASSVRESSGNTIYF. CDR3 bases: TGTGCCAGCAGCGTTAGAGAGAGCTCTGGAAACACCATATATTTT.

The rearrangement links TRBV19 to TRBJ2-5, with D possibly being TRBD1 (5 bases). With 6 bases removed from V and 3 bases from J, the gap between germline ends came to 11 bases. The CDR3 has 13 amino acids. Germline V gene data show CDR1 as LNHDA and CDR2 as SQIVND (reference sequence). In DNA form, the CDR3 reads TGTGCCAGTAGACCTGACAGTGAAGAGACCCAGTACTTC. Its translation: CASRPDSEETQYF.

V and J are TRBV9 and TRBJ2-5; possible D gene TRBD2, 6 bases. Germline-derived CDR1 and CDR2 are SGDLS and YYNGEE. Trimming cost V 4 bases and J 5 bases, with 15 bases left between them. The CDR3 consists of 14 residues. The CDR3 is CASSPGGVRETQYF. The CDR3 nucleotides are TGTGCCAGCAGCCCCGGGGGTGTGCGGGAGACCCAGTACTTC.

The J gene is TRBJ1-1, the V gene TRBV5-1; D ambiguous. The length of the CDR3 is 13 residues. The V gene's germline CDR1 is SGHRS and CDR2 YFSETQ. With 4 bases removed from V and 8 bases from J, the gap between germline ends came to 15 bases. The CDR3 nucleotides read TGCGCCAGCAGCCCACTTGGACTGGGCGAAGCTTTCTTT. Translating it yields CASSPLGLGEAFF.

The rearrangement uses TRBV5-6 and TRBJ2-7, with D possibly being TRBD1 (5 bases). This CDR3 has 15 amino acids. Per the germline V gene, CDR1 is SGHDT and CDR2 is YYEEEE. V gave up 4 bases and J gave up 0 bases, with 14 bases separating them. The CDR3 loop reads CASSPPRAFSYEQYF. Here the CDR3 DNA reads TGTGCCAGCAGCCCCCCCAGGGCTTTCTCCTACGAGCAGTACTTC.

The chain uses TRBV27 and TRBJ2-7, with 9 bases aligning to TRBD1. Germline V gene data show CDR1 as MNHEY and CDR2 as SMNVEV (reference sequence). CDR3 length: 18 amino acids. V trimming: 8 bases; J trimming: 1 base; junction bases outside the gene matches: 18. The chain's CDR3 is CASSTPTGTGPSSYEQYF. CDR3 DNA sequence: TGTGCCAGCTCCACCCCCACCGGGACAGGGCCCTCATCCTACGAGCAGTACTTC.

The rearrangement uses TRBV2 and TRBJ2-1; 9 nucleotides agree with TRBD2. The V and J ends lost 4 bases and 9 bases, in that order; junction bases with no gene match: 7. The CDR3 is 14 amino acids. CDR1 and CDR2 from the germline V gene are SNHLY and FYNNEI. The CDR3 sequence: CASSVSGSIVEQFF. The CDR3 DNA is TGTGCCAGCAGTGTTAGCGGGAGTATCGTTGAGCAGTTCTTC.

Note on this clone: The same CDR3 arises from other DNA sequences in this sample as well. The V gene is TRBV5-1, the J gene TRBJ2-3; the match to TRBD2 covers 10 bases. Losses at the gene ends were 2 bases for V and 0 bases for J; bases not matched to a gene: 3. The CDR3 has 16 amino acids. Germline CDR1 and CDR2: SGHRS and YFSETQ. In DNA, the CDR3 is TGCGCCAGCAGCTTTAGCGGGGGGACTAGCACAGATACGCAGTATTTT. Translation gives CASSFSGGTSTDTQYF. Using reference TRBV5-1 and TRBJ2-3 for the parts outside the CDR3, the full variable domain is KAGVTQTPRYLIKTRGQQVTLSCSPISGHRSVSWYQQTPGQGLQFLFEYFSETQRNKGNFPGRFSGRQFSNSRSEMNVSTLELGDSALYLCASSFSGGTSTDTQYFGPGTRLTVL.